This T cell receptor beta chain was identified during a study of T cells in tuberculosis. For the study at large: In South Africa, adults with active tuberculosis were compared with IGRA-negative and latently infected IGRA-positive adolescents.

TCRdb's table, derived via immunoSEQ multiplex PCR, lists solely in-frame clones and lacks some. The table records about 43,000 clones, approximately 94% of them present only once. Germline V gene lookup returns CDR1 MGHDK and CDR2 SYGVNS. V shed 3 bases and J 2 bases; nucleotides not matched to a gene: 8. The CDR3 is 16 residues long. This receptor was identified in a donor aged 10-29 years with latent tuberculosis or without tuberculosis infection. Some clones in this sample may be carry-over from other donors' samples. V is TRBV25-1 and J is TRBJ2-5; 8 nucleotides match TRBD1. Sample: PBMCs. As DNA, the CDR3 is TGTGCCAGCAGTGACCCGGGACAGGAAATACAAGAGACCCAGTACTTC. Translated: CASSDPGQEIQETQYF.